These T cell receptor beta chains were read from a single sample in a study of graft-versus-host responses after intestinal transplantation. The data were produced by immunoSEQ multiplex PCR, yet TCRdb's version contains in-frame clones alone and is incomplete. The sample lists tens of thousands of clones; just under 95% were seen once. Source: bone marrow, taken 700 to 850 days after intestinal transplantation. These receptors were collected from a human patient who received an intestinal transplant, so some T cells may come from the graft donor. Each CDR3 is given with its conserved first and last residue. The order of the fields is V gene, D gene, J gene, clone size, CDR3 protein, CDR3 DNA. D genes are given only for firm matches. Size tells how often a clone was seen (once, few, many) or the class of an expanded clone, and some rows leave it out.

TRBV5-1	NA	TRBJ2-2	NA	CASSLVSGYGELFF	TGCGCCAGCAGCTTGGTCTCGGGGTACGGGGAGCTGTTTTTT
TRBV9	NA	TRBJ2-1	once	CASSVKYAGANYNEQFF	TGTGCCAGCAGCGTAAAGTACGCGGGGGCCAACTACAATGAGCAGTTCTTC
TRBV7-2	TRBD1	TRBJ2-7	NA	CASSPQGQGAREQYF	TGTGCCAGCAGTCCCCAGGGACAGGGGGCTCGGGAGCAGTACTTC
TRBV4-2	TRBD1	TRBJ1-2	NA	CASSHNGQGNYGYTF	TGTGCCAGCAGCCACAACGGACAGGGGAACTATGGCTACACCTTC
TRBV2	NA	TRBJ1-2	NA	CASRGTADYGYTF	TGTGCCAGCAGGGGGACGGCTGACTATGGCTACACCTTC
TRBV27	TRBD2	TRBJ2-7	once	CASSTSSGTSLHEQYF	TGTGCCAGCAGCACCTCAAGCGGGACTAGCCTGCACGAGCAGTACTTC
TRBV5-5	NA	TRBJ2-5	once	CASSLLLDQETQYF	TGTGCCAGCAGCTTGCTCCTTGATCAAGAGACCCAGTACTTC
TRBV10-3	NA	TRBJ2-3	NA	CAISEARSRSIDTQYF	TGTGCCATCAGTGAGGCACGTAGCCGCTCGATTGATACGCAGTATTTT
TRBV28	TRBD1	TRBJ2-7	NA	CASSSAQGAFTYEQYF	TGTGCCAGCAGTTCGGCCCAGGGGGCATTTACCTACGAGCAGTACTTC
TRBV7-9	NA	TRBJ1-2	few	CASSLTDPNYGYTF	TGTGCCAGCAGCCTGACAGATCCGAACTATGGCTACACCTTC
TRBV2	NA	TRBJ2-7	NA	CASSEAGGGGEQYF	TGTGCCAGCAGTGAAGCTGGCGGTGGGGGCGAGCAGTACTTC
TRBV4-1	NA	TRBJ1-1	NA	CASSQAGTNTEAFF	TGCGCCAGCAGCCAAGCCGGGACAAACACTGAAGCTTTCTTT
TRBV30	TRBD1	TRBJ1-1	NA	CAWTQGATEAFF	TGTGCCTGGACACAGGGGGCTACTGAAGCTTTCTTT
TRBV7-9	NA	TRBJ2-7	few	CASSPPGAARYEQYF	TGTGCCAGCAGCCCCCCGGGGGCCGCACGGTACGAGCAGTACTTC
TRBV28	NA	TRBJ2-5	NA	CASKGQETQYF	TGTGCCAGCAAGGGCCAAGAGACCCAGTACTTC
TRBV10-1	NA	TRBJ1-2	NA	CATSPGTTYGYTF	TGCGCCACGTCTCCCGGGACAACTTATGGCTACACCTTC
TRBV12-5	TRBD1	TRBJ2-2	NA	CASGLTGAGTGELFF	TGTGCTAGTGGTTTGACAGGGGCGGGCACCGGGGAGCTGTTTTTT
TRBV10-3	NA	TRBJ1-3	NA	CAISDWDHGNTIYF	TGTGCCATCAGTGATTGGGATCATGGAAACACCATATATTTT
TRBV27	NA	TRBJ1-1	once	CASSAGGGNTEAFF	TGTGCCAGCAGTGCGGGGGGAGGGAACACTGAAGCTTTCTTT
TRBV6-5	NA	TRBJ1-2	NA	CASNGDYGYTF	TGTGCCAGCAACGGGGACTATGGCTACACCTTC
TRBV28	NA	TRBJ2-1	few	CASTLSWTSYNEQFF	TGTGCCAGCACCCTATCTTGGACCTCCTACAATGAGCAGTTCTTC
TRBV7-9	NA	TRBJ2-5	once	CASSGIQETQYF	TGTGCCAGCAGCGGGATCCAAGAGACCCAGTACTTC
TRBV11-2	NA	TRBJ2-7	NA	CASSFEGLSYEQYF	TGTGCCAGCAGCTTTGAGGGACTTTCCTACGAGCAGTACTTC
TRBV4-1	NA	TRBJ2-7	NA	CASSQEGQEQYF	TGCGCCAGCAGCCAAGAGGGTCAGGAGCAGTACTTC
TRBV13	TRBD1	TRBJ2-7	NA	CASSLGRDSYEQYF	TGTGCCAGCAGCTTAGGCCGGGACAGCTACGAGCAGTACTTC
TRBV9	NA	TRBJ1-1	NA	CASSAEGEPNTEAFF	TGTGCCAGCAGCGCGGAGGGTGAACCGAACACTGAAGCTTTCTTT
TRBV6-1	NA	TRBJ1-5	NA	CASYQAAYSNQPQHF	TGTGCCAGCTACCAGGCTGCTTATAGCAATCAGCCCCAGCATTTT
TRBV5-4	NA	TRBJ2-3	NA	CASSFGGTDTQYF	TGTGCCAGCAGCTTTGGGGGCACAGATACGCAGTATTTT
TRBV29-1	TRBD1	TRBJ2-3	NA	CSALGQGLDTQYF	TGCAGCGCCCTAGGACAGGGTCTAGATACGCAGTATTTT
TRBV15	TRBD2	TRBJ2-5	NA	CATSTVYGGAESQTQYF	TGTGCCACCAGCACGGTATACGGGGGGGCAGAGAGTCAGACCCAGTACTTC
TRBV30	TRBD1	TRBJ2-2	NA	CAMTPGQVFNTGELFF	TGTGCGATGACCCCGGGACAGGTTTTTAACACCGGGGAGCTGTTTTTT
TRBV18	NA	TRBJ1-4	NA	CASSRQRNEKLFF	TGTGCCAGCTCACGACAGAGAAATGAAAAACTGTTTTTT
TRBV4-1	NA	TRBJ2-5	NA	CASRGWTAETQYF	TGCGCCAGCAGGGGTTGGACAGCCGAGACCCAGTACTTC
TRBV9	TRBD1	TRBJ2-7	NA	CASSPGTETEEQYF	TGTGCCAGCAGCCCCGGGACAGAAACGGAAGAGCAGTACTTC
TRBV27	TRBD2	TRBJ2-3	once	CASSPWTSPTDTQYF	TGTGCCAGCAGCCCATGGACTAGCCCCACAGATACGCAGTATTTT
TRBV18	NA	TRBJ2-2	NA	CASSPRNTGELFF	TGTGCCAGCTCACCGCGGAACACCGGGGAGCTGTTTTTT
TRBV6-5	NA	TRBJ1-1	NA	CASRVDGEAFF	TGTGCCAGCAGGGTGGACGGTGAAGCTTTCTTT
TRBV5-1	TRBD2	TRBJ2-7	NA	CASSLGLAGVGEQYF	TGCGCCAGCAGCTTGGGACTAGCGGGAGTGGGCGAGCAGTACTTC
TRBV6-6	TRBD1	TRBJ2-3	NA	CASSARGRDTDTQYF	TGTGCCAGCAGTGCCAGGGGGCGCGACACAGATACGCAGTATTTT
TRBV11-2	NA	TRBJ2-7	NA	CASSPRVLGTPPYEQYF	TGTGCCAGCAGCCCAAGGGTACTCGGGACACCGCCCTACGAGCAGTACTTC